One sample yielded the 30 T cell receptor beta chains listed below, sequenced in a study of breast tumors, draining lymph nodes, adjacent tissues. Samples came from axillary lymph nodes draining the breast cancer. Via MiXCR, TCRdb re-called the multiplex PCR reads, giving one row per CDR3 protein. The table records roughly 80,000 distinct CDR3 sequences, roughly a fifth of them present only once. The sample consisted of axillary lymph node tissue. The receptor source for this set is a female donor with breast cancer. Some clones in this sample may be carry-over from other donors' samples.

This clonotype was found a few times. The chain employs TRBV28 and TRBJ1-4; no clear D. Germline V CDR1 and CDR2: MDHEN, SYDVKM. Trimming stripped 6 bases from V and 6 bases from J, with 8 bases between. The CDR3 has 12 amino acids. The CDR3 region is CASRAWDEKLFF. The CDR3 region has the DNA TGTGCCAGCAGGGCGTGGGATGAAAAACTGTTTTTT.

This clonotype occurred a few times. The chain combines TRBV28 with TRBJ1-3, with D unclear. The CDR3 has 14 residues. CDR1 and CDR2 (germline): MDHEN, SYDVKM. V lost 3 bases and J lost 3, with 9 bases in between. CDR3 region: CASSFEANGNTIYF. The DNA of the CDR3 is TGTGCCAGCAGTTTCGAGGCTAATGGAAACACCATATATTTT.

Comments on this clonotype: Since a much larger clone is just one base distant, this may be a read error. The rearrangement joins TRBV13 to TRBJ1-4; 7 bases match TRBD1. CDR3 length: 15 residues. CDR1 is PRHDT, CDR2 FYEKMQ, per germline (reference sequence). In DNA form, the CDR3 reads TGTGCCGGCAGCTTAGGGGGACAGACCAATGAAAAACTGTTTTTT. The encoded protein is CAGSLGGQTNEKLFF. Full variable domain (missing parts from reference TRBV13 and TRBJ1-4): AAGVIQSPRHLIKEKRETATLKCYPIPRHDTVYWYQQGPGQDPQFLISFYEKMQSDKGSIPDRFSAQQFSDYHSELNMSSLELGDSALYFCAGSLGGQTNEKLFFGSGTQLSVL.

The table lists this clonotype with many counts. The rearrangement links TRBV7-9 to TRBJ2-1, with D perhaps being TRBD1 or TRBD2 (7 bases each). Trimming pared 4 bases from V and 1 base from J, leaving 17 bases between. In germline, CDR1 is SEHNR, CDR2 FQNEAQ (reference sequence). The CDR3 loop spans 17 amino acids. Here the CDR3 DNA reads TGTGCCAGCAGCTCTCCCAGGGGGGGGGTTTCCTACAATGAGCAGTTCTTC. Translation gives CASSSPRGGVSYNEQFF.

This clonotype has only a few counts. The chain carries TRBV5-8 and TRBJ1-5; TRBD1 matches at 7 bases. This CDR3 is 14 amino acids long. Per germline, CDR1 SGHTS and CDR2 YDEGEE. The V gene end was trimmed by 2 bases and the J gene end by 5 bases; junction bases not matched to a gene: 4. The CDR3 sequence is CASSFYRGDQPQHF. The CDR3 DNA reads as TGTGCCAGCAGCTTCTACAGGGGAGATCAGCCCCAGCATTTT.

This clonotype was seen ten or more times. The chain has TRBV19 and TRBJ2-5; TRBD2 matches at 10 bases. After removal of 6 bases from V and 4 bases from J, the junction contained 11 bases not matched to a gene. Germline CDR1 reads LNHDA; CDR2 reads SQIVND (reference sequence). The CDR3 runs to 16 residues. The CDR3 nucleotides are TGTGCCAGTAGCCCCCGGACTAGCGGTGAGGGAGAGACCCAGTACTTC. Residues: CASSPRTSGEGETQYF. The complete variable domain, with remaining parts taken from reference TRBV19 and TRBJ2-5, reads DGGITQSPKYLFRKEGQNVTLSCEQNLNHDAMYWYRQDPGQGLRLIYYSQIVNDFQKGDIAEGYSVSREKKESFPLTVTSAQKNPTAFYLCASSPRTSGEGETQYFGPGTRLLVL.

In its sample, this clonotype was seen many times. The chain is built from TRBV6-1 and TRBJ1-2; the D gene is possibly TRBD1 (6 bases). Looked up from germline, CDR1 is MNHNS and CDR2 is SASEGT. CDR3 length equals 14 residues. Trimming took off 5 bases at V and 3 bases at J, with 13 bases between the two ends. The CDR3 sequence is CASSSQGIDYGYTF. The CDR3 DNA follows: TGTGCCAGCAGTAGCCAGGGGATCGACTATGGCTACACCTTC.

This clonotype came up many times. The rearrangement uses TRBV6-5 and TRBJ1-5; D uncertain. Germline loops: CDR1 MNHEY, CDR2 SVGAGI. The CDR3 consists of 13 residues. V lost 10 bases and J lost 9, with 19 bases in between. CDR3 amino acids: CATRSEVGVPQHF. The CDR3 nucleotides read TGTGCCACCCGAAGCGAGGTCGGTGTGCCCCAGCATTTT.

The chain has TRBV18 and TRBJ2-5; 9 bases agree with TRBD1. The CDR3 spans 16 residues. Germline V gene sequence: CDR1 KGHSH, CDR2 LQKENI. J was trimmed by 3 bases and V by 3 bases; bases with no gene match: 8. The CDR3 region is CASSPGQGRPKETQYF. CDR3 nucleotide sequence: TGTGCCAGCTCACCGGGACAGGGTCGGCCGAAAGAGACCCAGTACTTC.

This rearrangement joins TRBV20-1 to TRBJ1-1; TRBD1 aligns across 7 bases. The CDR3 is made up of 15 amino acids. Germline V gene lookup returns CDR1 DFQATT and CDR2 SNEGSKA (reference sequence). The J segment lost 4 bases and the V segment lost 0 bases, leaving 8 bases of the junction unmatched. The CDR3 loop reads CSARDPFRGSTEAFF. For the CDR3, the DNA is TGCAGTGCTAGAGATCCATTCAGGGGGAGCACTGAAGCTTTCTTT.

The chain joins TRBV18 to TRBJ1-2; no clear D gene. CDR1 KGHSH and CDR2 LQKENI come from the germline V gene. This CDR3 contains 14 residues. V was clipped by 6 bases and J by 0 bases, with 11 bases between them. DNA for the CDR3: TGTGCCAGCTCCCCAAGTGGGGCTAACTATGGCTACACCTTC. Protein product: CASSPSGANYGYTF.

For this clonotype: The germline gene is not matched at one end of the junction; a read error may be the cause. The chain combines TRBV30 with TRBJ1-5, with no clear D. CDR3 size: 13 residues. The germline CDR1 and CDR2 sequences are GTSNPN and SVGIG (reference sequence). CDR3 region: CTWSAQSDQPQHF. The CDR3, as DNA: TGTACCTGGAGTGCACAGTCCGACCAGCCCCAGCATTTT.

This clonotype was seen a few times. The V gene is TRBV28, the J gene TRBJ1-3, with D possibly TRBD1 on 6 matching bases. Between the trimmed V and J ends, which lost 5 bases and 2 bases, there was a span of 7 bases. CDR1 is MDHEN and CDR2 is SYDVKM in the germline V gene. This CDR3 has 13 residues. The CDR3 loop reads CASSTGTGNTIYF. The CDR3 DNA sequence: TGTGCCAGCAGTACAGGGACTGGAAACACCATATATTTT.

This clonotype was seen at least ten times. The V call is TRBV20-1, the J call TRBJ2-1; 9 bases align to TRBD2. Germline trimming cut 0 bases from V and 4 bases from J; bases unmatched to any gene: 4. The CDR3 has 15 amino acids. The germline gives CDR1 DFQATT, CDR2 SNEGSKA (reference sequence). CDR3 nucleotide sequence: TGCAGTGCTAGAGATCCACTAGCGGGTTACAATGAGCAGTTCTTC. This sequence encodes CSARDPLAGYNEQFF.

A remark on this clonotype: This CDR3 fails to terminate in the conserved phenylalanine or tryptophan, so it likely reflects a read error. This chain connects TRBV3-1 to TRBJ1-6; possibly TRBD1 for D (5 bases). From germline, CDR1 is LGHDT and CDR2 YNNKEL (reference sequence). The CDR3 covers 14 residues. The CDR3 spells CASRVRANNSPLHS. The CDR3, as DNA: TGCGCCAGCAGGGTCAGGGCAAATAATTCACCCCTCCACTCT.

This clonotype was recorded many times. The chain carries TRBV4-2 and TRBJ2-1; 8 bases align to TRBD2. V shed 3 bases, J shed 5 bases, and the junction held 9 bases outside the gene matches. Per germline, CDR1 LGHNA and CDR2 YNFKEQ. There are 16 residues in the CDR3. The CDR3 DNA sequence: TGTGCCAGCAGCCATGGAACGGGAGGGCCCCACAATGAGCAGTTCTTC. This encodes CASSHGTGGPHNEQFF.

Comment on this clonotype: A read error may produce the germline difference seen at one junction end. The gene calls are TRBV30 and TRBJ2-7; 7 bases agree with TRBD1. The CDR3 consists of 13 residues. Germline V gives CDR1 GTSNPN, CDR2 SVGIG (reference sequence). The CDR3 DNA is TGTGCCTCCAACAGGGGATCTAACTACAAGCAGTACTTC. Its translation: CASNRGSNYKQYF. The whole variable domain, remainder taken from reference TRBV30 and TRBJ2-7, is SQTIHQWPATLVQPVGSPLSLECTVEGTSNPNLYWYRQAAGRGLQLLFYSVGIGQISSEVPQNLSASRPQDRQFILSSKKLLLSDSGFYLCASNRGSNYKQYFGPGTRLTVT.

This clonotype was seen a few times. The chain recombines TRBV28 with TRBJ2-7; D is perhaps TRBD2 (6 bases). The V gene's germline CDR1 is MDHEN and CDR2 SYDVKM. Trimming pared 10 bases from V and 0 bases from J, leaving 13 bases between. This CDR3 is 13 amino acids long. The CDR3: CATGTSPSYEQYF. The CDR3 nucleotides read TGTGCCACCGGGACTTCACCCTCCTACGAGCAGTACTTC.

The table lists this clonotype with many counts. This rearrangement joins TRBV5-1 to TRBJ2-7, with D possibly called TRBD1 or TRBD2 (5 bases each). The germline V gene encodes CDR1 SGHRS and CDR2 YFSETQ. V gave up 0 bases and J gave up 4 bases, with 14 bases separating them. This CDR3 comprises 15 residues. CDR3 DNA sequence: TGCGCCAGCAGCTTGGCGGCAGGGCGGGCTTACGAGCAGTACTTC. Its protein is CASSLAAGRAYEQYF.

The sample holds many counts of this clonotype. V gene TRBV7-6 combines with J gene TRBJ2-7, with D possibly being TRBD2 (5 bases). Germline V gene sequence: CDR1 SGHVS, CDR2 FNYEAQ. This CDR3 has 13 amino acids. Trimming removed 5 bases at V and 6 bases at J, with 14 bases between. CDR3 residues: CASSPSGGREQYF. In DNA form, the CDR3 reads TGTGCCAGCAGCCCATCTGGAGGACGCGAGCAGTACTTC.

Ten or more counts support this clonotype. DNA of the CDR3: TGTGCCATCAGCCCCAGGACAGGGGGCGCAGATACGCAGTATTTT. Translated, it gives CAISPRTGGADTQYF. The chain links TRBV10-3 to TRBJ2-3, with 11 bases fitting TRBD1. CDR1 ENHRY and CDR2 SYGVKD come from the germline V gene. With V trimmed by 6 bases and J by 4 bases, 6 bases remained unmatched. The CDR3 runs 15 residues.

On this clonotype: One base away lies a much larger clone, so this may be a sequencing read error. Since no conserved phenylalanine or tryptophan closes the CDR3, a read error is the likely cause. The chain uses TRBV6-1 and TRBJ2-7; a weak D match, TRBD2 (6 bases). Germline loops: CDR1 MNHNS, CDR2 SASEGT. The CDR3 totals 15 residues. Trimming removed 10 bases from V and 4 bases from J, with 23 bases in between. CDR3 protein: CANRDSGGNVYEQYL. In DNA, the CDR3 is TGTGCCAACCGGGACTCCGGAGGGAATGTGTACGAGCAGTACCTC.

The gene calls are TRBV18 and TRBJ1-3; a weak D match, TRBD1 (5 bases). The CDR3 has 13 residues. CDR1 KGHSH and CDR2 LQKENI come from the germline V gene. Trimming shortened V by 7 bases and J by 5 bases, and 12 bases separated the two germline ends. CDR3 sequence reads: CASWAGQRNTIYF. In nucleotides, the CDR3 is TGTGCCAGCTGGGCAGGACAACGAAACACCATATATTTT.

This clonotype was counted only a few times. V gene TRBV20-1 combines with J gene TRBJ1-1, with D hard to call. The germline V gene has CDR1 DFQATT and CDR2 SNEGSKA (reference sequence). This CDR3 has 16 residues. Trimming took off 0 bases at V and 3 bases at J, with 17 bases between the two ends. CDR3 sequence (DNA): TGCAGTGCTAGAGATGGCCACCCGAAGGTGTACACTGAAGCTTTCTTT. It translates to CSARDGHPKVYTEAFF.

With respect to this clonotype: This may stem from a read error, because a much larger clone lies one nucleotide away. J is TRBJ2-2 and V is TRBV5-4; 10 bases map to TRBD2. Germline CDR1 SGHNT, CDR2 YYREEE (reference sequence). J lost 7 bases, V lost 0 bases, and 12 bases had no gene match. The CDR3 covers 18 residues. The CDR3 nucleotides are TGTGCCAGCAGCTTGGGGGCTAGCGGGAGAATTGGTCTCGGGGAGCTGTTTTTT. Amino acid sequence: CASSLGASGRIGLGELFF.

This clonotype was detected many times. This may be a read error, as it is one base from a much larger clone. The chain is built from TRBV7-9 and TRBJ2-1; possible D gene TRBD2, 6 bases. The ends were cut back, 1 base at V and 9 bases at J, with 7 bases in the middle. Germline V gene lookup returns CDR1 SEHNR and CDR2 FQNEAQ (reference sequence). The CDR3 loop spans 12 amino acids. CDR3 residues: CASSLGTTEQFF. CDR3 sequence (DNA): TGTGCCAGCAGCTTAGGGACTACTGAGCAGTTCTTC.

This clonotype showed up many times. V gene TRBV20-1 combines with J gene TRBJ2-3; TRBD1 matches 7 bases. The trim removed 3 bases at V and 3 bases at J, leaving 3 bases unmatched. This CDR3 has 13 residues. CDR1 is DFQATT, CDR2 SNEGSKA, per germline (reference sequence). CDR3 bases: TGCAGTGCTAGCTCACAGGGGACAGATACGCAGTATTTT. It yields the protein CSASSQGTDTQYF.

V usage is TRBV7-2 and J usage is TRBJ1-1; weak D call: TRBD1 (5 bases). Trimming removed 4 bases at V and 2 bases at J, with 11 bases between. CDR3 length: 14 residues. Germline V gives CDR1 SGHTA, CDR2 FQGNSA. In DNA, the CDR3 is TGTGCCAGCAGCTCGGACACCTACAACACTGAAGCTTTCTTT. It encodes CASSSDTYNTEAFF.

In its sample, this clonotype was seen a few times. The chain links TRBV11-2 to TRBJ2-7; tentatively, D is TRBD1 or TRBD2 (6 bases each). CDR1 and CDR2 from the germline V gene are SGHAT and FQNNGV. Trimming cost V 5 bases and J 5 bases, with 10 bases left between them. The CDR3 consists of 12 residues. The CDR3 DNA follows: TGTGCCAGCAGCCATGGGGGGCACGAGCAGTACTTC. Translation gives CASSHGGHEQYF.

This clonotype occurred a few times. The gene calls are TRBV12-3 or TRBV12-4 and TRBJ1-2; perhaps TRBD1 as D (6 bases). The CDR3 extends over 19 amino acids. The ends were cut back, 5 bases at V and 4 bases at J, with 29 bases in the middle. The CDR3 loop reads CASSPRWGGPESPLYGYTF. The CDR3 region has the DNA TGTGCCAGCAGTCCTAGGTGGGGGGGCCCCGAAAGTCCTCTCTATGGCTACACCTTC.